This TCR beta chain derives from a study of shared clonotypes between healthy human individuals. With respect to this clone: This sample includes further DNA sequences coding for the same CDR3.

Every one of the donors was a Caucasian adult that lived in Nashville, Tennessee. The deep-level immunoSEQ assay was used. Profiled with immunoSEQ multiplex PCR; TCRdb holds only in-frame clones, not every one. This sample has millions of clones, with 85% to 95% found just once. The germline V gene encodes CDR1 MNHEY and CDR2 SMNVEV (reference sequence). The CDR3 totals 14 residues. Trimming stripped 5 bases from V and 1 base from J, with 11 bases between. The TCR comes from a man between 18 and 29 years old in good health. Some clones in this sample may be carry-over from other donors' samples. Sequenced sample: naive CD4+ T cells from PBMCs. Noted subset: CD45RA+ positively selected. The chain links TRBV27 to TRBJ1-1, with a tentative D call TRBD1 (6 bases). CDR3 nucleotides: TGTGCCAGCAGTGCGGGGGGCGGGAACACTGAAGCTTTCTTT. Residues: CASSAGGGNTEAFF.